This T cell receptor beta chain is from a study of response to subunit inactivated influenza vaccine listed by TCRdb under 2018. For the wider study: The study used deep quantitative T cell receptor repertoire profiling to track responses to a trivalent subunit inactivated influenza vaccine. Paper-wide results and their limitations: According to the authors, only a limited number of new T cells may be recruited by each seasonal influenza vaccination.

Library generation was performed with RT-PCR. The data were produced on an Illumina HiSeq 2500. TCRdb reprocessed the public reads (quality trimming at Q25 with fastp, clone calling with MiXCR) and kept in-frame beta chains. CDR3 protein sequences are deduplicated, and each keeps its most common genes and DNA. The sample profile shows 450,000 to 500,000 distinct CDR3 sequences; 11% of them were found once. Of the sample, about an eighth falls within the top ten clones. Reading the label with the study, this specimen's time point is: approximately 40 days after influenza vaccine administration. The CDR3 starts with the cysteine, ends with the phenylalanine, and has 16 residues. Just CDR3 DNA is preserved here, 48 bases in frame from base 1. For CDR1 and CDR2, the germline V gene lists SGHTA and FQGTGA. After removal of 0 bases from V and 1 base from J, the junction retains 3 bases not matched to a gene.

As regards this clonotype: Its antigen specificity is not known. No base qualities exist here, and no much larger clone lies one base off it.

The material was PBMCs from blood, obtained roughly 46 days after vaccination. This chain joins TRBV7-3 to TRBJ2-7, and 10 junction bases match TRBD2. The sequence derives from a man aged 45-65 years who received an inactivated influenza vaccine. Donor details come from another sample of the same person, matched by shared clones. The nucleotide sequence reads TGTGCCAGCAGCTTAACGGGGACTAGCGAGTCCTACGAGCAGTACTTC. Its protein product is CASSLTGTSESYEQYF.